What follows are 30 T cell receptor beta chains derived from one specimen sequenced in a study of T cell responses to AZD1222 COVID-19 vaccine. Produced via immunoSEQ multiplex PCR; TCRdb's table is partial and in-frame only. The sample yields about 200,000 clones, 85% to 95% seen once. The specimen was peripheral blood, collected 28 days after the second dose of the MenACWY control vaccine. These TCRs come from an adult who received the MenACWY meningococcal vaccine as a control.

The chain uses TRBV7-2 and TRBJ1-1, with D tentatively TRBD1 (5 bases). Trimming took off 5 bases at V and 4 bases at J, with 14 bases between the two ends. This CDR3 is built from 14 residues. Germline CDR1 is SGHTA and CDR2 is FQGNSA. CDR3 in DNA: TGTGCCAGCAGCCCCCAGGGCGGGAGCACTGAAGCTTTCTTT. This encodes CASSPQGGSTEAFF.

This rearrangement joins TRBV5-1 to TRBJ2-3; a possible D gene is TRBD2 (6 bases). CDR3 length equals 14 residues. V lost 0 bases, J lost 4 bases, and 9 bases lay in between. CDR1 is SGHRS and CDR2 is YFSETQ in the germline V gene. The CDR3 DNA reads TGCGCCAGCAGCTTGGCGGGAGCGGCAGATACGCAGTATTTT. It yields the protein CASSLAGAADTQYF.

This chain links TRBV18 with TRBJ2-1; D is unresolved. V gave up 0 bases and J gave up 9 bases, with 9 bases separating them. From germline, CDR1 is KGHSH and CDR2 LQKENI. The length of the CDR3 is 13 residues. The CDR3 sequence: CASSPPISLEQFF. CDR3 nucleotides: TGTGCCAGCTCACCACCCATTTCCCTTGAGCAGTTCTTC.

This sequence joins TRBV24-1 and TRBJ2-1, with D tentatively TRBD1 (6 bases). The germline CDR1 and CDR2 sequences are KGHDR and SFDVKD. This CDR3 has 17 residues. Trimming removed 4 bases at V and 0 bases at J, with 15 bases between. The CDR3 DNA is TGTGCCACCAGTGACCCGTACAGGGAAGACTCCTACAATGAGCAGTTCTTC. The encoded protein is CATSDPYREDSYNEQFF.

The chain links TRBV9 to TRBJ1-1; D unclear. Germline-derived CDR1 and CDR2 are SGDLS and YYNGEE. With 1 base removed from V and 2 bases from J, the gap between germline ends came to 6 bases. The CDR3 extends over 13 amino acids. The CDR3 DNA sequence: TGTGCCAGCAGCGTATTAGGAAACACTGAAGCTTTCTTT. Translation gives CASSVLGNTEAFF.

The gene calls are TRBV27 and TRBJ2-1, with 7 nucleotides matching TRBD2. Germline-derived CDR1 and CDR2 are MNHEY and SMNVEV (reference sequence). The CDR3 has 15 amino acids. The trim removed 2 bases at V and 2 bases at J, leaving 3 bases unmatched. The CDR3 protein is CASSLPSGTYNEQFF. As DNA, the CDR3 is TGTGCCAGCAGTTTACCTAGCGGAACCTACAATGAGCAGTTCTTC.

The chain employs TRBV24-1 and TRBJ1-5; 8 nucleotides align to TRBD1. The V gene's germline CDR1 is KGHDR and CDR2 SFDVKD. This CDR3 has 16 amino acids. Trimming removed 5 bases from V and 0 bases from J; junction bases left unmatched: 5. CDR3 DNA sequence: TGTGCCACCAGTGCAGGGGGCTTCTATAGCAATCAGCCCCAGCATTTT. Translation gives CATSAGGFYSNQPQHF.

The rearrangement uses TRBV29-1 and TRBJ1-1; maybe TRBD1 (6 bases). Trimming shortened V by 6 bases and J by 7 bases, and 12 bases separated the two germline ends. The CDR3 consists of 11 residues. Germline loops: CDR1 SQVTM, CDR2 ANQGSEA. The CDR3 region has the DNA TGCAGCGTCGTGAGGACAGTTGAAGCTTTCTTT. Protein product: CSVVRTVEAFF.

This CDR3 is CASSLPGGYEQYF. The CDR3 DNA sequence: TGTGCCAGCAGTCTCCCAGGGGGGTACGAGCAGTACTTC. The chain links TRBV6-2 or TRBV6-3 to TRBJ2-7, with a tentative D call TRBD1 (7 bases). This CDR3 spans 13 amino acids. V dropped 5 bases and J dropped 4 bases, with 12 bases sitting between them. Germline V gene lookup returns CDR1 MNHEY and CDR2 SVGEGT.

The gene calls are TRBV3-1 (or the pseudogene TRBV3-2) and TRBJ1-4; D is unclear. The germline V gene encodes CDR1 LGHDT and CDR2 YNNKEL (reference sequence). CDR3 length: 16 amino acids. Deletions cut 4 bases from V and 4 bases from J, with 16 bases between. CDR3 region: CASSPPTPLNNEKLFF. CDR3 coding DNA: TGTGCCAGCAGCCCTCCGACCCCCCTGAATAATGAAAAACTGTTTTTT.

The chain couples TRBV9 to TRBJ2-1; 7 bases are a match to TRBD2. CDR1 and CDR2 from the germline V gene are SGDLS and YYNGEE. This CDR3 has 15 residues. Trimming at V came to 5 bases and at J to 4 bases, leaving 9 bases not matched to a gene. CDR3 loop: CASSTQREGYNEQFF. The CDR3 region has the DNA TGTGCCAGCAGTACCCAGCGGGAAGGGTACAATGAGCAGTTCTTC.

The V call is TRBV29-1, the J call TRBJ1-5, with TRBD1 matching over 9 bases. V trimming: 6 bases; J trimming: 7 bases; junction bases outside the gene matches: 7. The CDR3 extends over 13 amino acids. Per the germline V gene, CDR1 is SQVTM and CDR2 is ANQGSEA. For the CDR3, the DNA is TGCAGCGTCAAATACAGGGGGCGGCAGCCCCAGCATTTT. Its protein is CSVKYRGRQPQHF. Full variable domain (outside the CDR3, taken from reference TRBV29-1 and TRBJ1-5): SAVISQKPSRDICQRGTSLTIQCQVDSQVTMMFWYRQQPGQSLTLIATANQGSEATYESGFVIDKFPISRPNLTFSTLTVSNMSPEDSSIYLCSVKYRGRQPQHFGDGTRLSIL.

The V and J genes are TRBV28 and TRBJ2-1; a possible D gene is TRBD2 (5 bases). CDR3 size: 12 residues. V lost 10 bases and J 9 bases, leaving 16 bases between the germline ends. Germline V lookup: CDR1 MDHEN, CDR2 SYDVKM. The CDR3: CATHRLTGEQFF. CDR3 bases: TGTGCCACCCACCGACTAACCGGTGAGCAGTTCTTC. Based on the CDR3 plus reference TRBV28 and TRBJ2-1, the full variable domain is DVKVTQSSRYLVKRTGEKVFLECVQDMDHENMFWYRQDPGLGLRLIYFSYDVKMKEKGDIPEGYSVSREKKERFSLILESASTNQTSMYLCATHRLTGEQFFGPGTRLTVL.

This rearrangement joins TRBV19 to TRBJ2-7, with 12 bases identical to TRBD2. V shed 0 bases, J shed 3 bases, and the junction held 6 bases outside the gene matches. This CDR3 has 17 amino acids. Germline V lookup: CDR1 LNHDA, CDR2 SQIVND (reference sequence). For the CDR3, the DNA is TGTGCCAGTAGTATAGATCTGTGGACTAGCGGGAACTACGAGCAGTACTTC. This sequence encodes CASSIDLWTSGNYEQYF.

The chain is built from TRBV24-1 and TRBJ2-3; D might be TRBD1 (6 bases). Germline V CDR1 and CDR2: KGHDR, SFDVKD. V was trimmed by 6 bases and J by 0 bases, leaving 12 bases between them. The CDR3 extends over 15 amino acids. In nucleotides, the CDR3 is TGTGCCACCAGTCCTTTCAGGGGTAGCACAGATACGCAGTATTTT. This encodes CATSPFRGSTDTQYF.

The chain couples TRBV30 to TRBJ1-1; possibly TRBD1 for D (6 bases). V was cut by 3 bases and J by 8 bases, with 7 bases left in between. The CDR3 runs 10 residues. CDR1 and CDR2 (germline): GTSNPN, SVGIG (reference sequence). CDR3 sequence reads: CAWSGTEAFF. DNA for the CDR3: TGTGCCTGGAGCGGGACAGAAGCTTTCTTT. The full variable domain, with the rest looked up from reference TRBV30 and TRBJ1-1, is SQTIHQWPATLVQPVGSPLSLECTVEGTSNPNLYWYRQAAGRGLQLLFYSVGIGQISSEVPQNLSASRPQDRQFILSSKKLLLSDSGFYLCAWSGTEAFFGQGTRLTVV.

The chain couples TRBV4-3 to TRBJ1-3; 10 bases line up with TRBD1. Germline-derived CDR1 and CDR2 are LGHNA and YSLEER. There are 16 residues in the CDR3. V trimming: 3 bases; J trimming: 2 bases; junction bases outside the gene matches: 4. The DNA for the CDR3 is TGCGCCAGCAGCCAGGCCGGGACAGGGGCTGGAAACACCATATATTTT. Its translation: CASSQAGTGAGNTIYF.

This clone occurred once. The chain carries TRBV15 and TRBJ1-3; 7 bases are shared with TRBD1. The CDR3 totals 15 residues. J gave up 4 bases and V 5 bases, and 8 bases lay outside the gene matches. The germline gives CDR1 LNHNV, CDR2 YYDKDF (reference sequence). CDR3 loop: CATSDRDSPGNTIYF. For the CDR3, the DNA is TGTGCCACCAGCGACCGGGACAGTCCCGGAAACACCATATATTTT.

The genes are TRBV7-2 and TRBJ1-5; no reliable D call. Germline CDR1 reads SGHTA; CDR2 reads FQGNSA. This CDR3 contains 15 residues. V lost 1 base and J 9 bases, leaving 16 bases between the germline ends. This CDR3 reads CASSLEIGQWRPQHF. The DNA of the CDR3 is TGTGCCAGCAGCTTAGAAATCGGTCAGTGGCGGCCCCAGCATTTT.

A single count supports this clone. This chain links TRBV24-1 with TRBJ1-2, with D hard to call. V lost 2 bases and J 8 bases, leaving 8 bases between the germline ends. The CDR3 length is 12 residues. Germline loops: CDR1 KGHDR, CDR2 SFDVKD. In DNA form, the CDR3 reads TGTGCCACCAGTGATTCCGGAGCGGGCTACACCTTC. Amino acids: CATSDSGAGYTF.

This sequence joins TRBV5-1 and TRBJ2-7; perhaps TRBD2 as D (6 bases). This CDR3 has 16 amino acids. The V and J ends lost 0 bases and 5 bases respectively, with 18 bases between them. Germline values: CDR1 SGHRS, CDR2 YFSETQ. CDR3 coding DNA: TGCGCCAGCAGCTTGGTCTCCGGCTTGGGGAGGAACGAGCAGTACTTC. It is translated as CASSLVSGLGRNEQYF.

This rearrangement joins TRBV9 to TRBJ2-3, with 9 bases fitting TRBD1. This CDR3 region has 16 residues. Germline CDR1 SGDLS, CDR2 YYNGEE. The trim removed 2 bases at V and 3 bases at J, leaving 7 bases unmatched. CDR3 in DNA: TGTGCCAGCAGCGTTGGGGGACAGGGTGCAACAGATACGCAGTATTTT. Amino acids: CASSVGGQGATDTQYF.

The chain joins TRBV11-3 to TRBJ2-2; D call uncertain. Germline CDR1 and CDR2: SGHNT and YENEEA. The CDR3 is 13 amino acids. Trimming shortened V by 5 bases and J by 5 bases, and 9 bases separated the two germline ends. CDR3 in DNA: TGTGCCAGCAGCCCCTACGGGACCGGGGAGCTGTTTTTT. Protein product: CASSPYGTGELFF.

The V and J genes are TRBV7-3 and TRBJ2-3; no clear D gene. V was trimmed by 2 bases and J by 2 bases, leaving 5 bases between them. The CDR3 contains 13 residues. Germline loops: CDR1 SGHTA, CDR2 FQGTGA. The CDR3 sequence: CASSLQDTDTQYF. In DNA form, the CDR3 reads TGTGCCAGCAGCTTACAGGACACAGATACGCAGTATTTT. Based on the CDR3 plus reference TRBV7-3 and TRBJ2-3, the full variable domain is GAGVSQTPSNKVTEKGKYVELRCDPISGHTALYWYRQSLGQGPEFLIYFQGTGAADDSGLPNDRFFAVRPEGSVSTLKIQRTERGDSAVYLCASSLQDTDTQYFGPGTRLTVL.

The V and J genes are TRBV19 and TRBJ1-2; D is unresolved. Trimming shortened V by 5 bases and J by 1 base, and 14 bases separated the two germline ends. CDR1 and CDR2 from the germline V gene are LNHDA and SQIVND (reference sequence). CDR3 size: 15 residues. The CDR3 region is CASSPRNYLNYGYTF. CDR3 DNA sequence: TGTGCCAGTAGTCCGAGAAATTATCTTAACTATGGCTACACCTTC.

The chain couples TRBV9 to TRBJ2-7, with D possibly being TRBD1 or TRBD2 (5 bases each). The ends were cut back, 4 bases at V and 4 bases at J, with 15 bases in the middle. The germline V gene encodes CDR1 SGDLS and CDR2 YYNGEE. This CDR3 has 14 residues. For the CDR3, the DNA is TGTGCCAGCAGCCCTATTGGGACCACATACGAGCAGTACTTC. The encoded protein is CASSPIGTTYEQYF.

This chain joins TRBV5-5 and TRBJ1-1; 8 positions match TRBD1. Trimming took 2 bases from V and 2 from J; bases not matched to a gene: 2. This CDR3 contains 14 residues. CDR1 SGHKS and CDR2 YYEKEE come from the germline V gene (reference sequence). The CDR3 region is CASSLDRGNTEAFF. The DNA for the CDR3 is TGTGCCAGCAGCTTAGACAGGGGAAACACTGAAGCTTTCTTT.

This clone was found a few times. CDR3 in DNA: TGTGCCAGCAGCTTGGGACAGGGTGGCACAGATACGCAGTATTTT. Its translation: CASSLGQGGTDTQYF. The V call is TRBV5-4, the J call TRBJ2-3; 7 bases line up with TRBD1. The V gene end was trimmed by 0 bases and the J gene end by 1 base; junction bases not matched to a gene: 2. CDR3 length equals 15 residues. CDR1 and CDR2 (germline): SGHNT, YYREEE (reference sequence).

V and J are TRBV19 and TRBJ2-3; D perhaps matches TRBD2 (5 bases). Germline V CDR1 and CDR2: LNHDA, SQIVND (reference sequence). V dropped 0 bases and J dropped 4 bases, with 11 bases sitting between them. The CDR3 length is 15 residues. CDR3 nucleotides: TGTGCCAGTAGTATAGATCGGAGGCAGGCAGATACGCAGTATTTT. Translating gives CASSIDRRQADTQYF.

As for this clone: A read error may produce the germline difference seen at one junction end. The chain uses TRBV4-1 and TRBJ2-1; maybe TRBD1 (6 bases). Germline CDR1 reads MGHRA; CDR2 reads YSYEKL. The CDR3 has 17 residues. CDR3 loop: CASTQNPWGLRLDEQFF. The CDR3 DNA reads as TGCGCCAGCACCCAAAATCCCTGGGGGCTCCGTTTGGATGAGCAGTTCTTC.